One and the same sample provided the 6 T cell receptor beta chains below, sequenced in a study of blood T cell repertoires in COVID-19. The assay was immunoSEQ multiplex PCR, and TCRdb's table has in-frame clones only and misses some. This table has a few hundred thousand clones, around 88% appearing once. Sequenced material: peripheral blood. The receptors were sampled from a woman in her forties or fifties with acute or convalescent COVID-19.

The rearrangement links TRBV7-9 to TRBJ1-1; D gene unclear. V was shortened by 2 bases and J by 1 base, with 11 bases between the two germline ends. The CDR3 totals 15 residues. Germline CDR1 and CDR2: SEHNR and FQNEAQ (reference sequence). The CDR3 reads CASSLTGPGNTEAFF. CDR3 nucleotides: TGTGCCAGCAGCTTAACCGGCCCAGGGAACACTGAAGCTTTCTTT.

The genes are TRBV10-1 and TRBJ2-2; 8 bases fit TRBD1. The germline V gene has CDR1 WNHNN and CDR2 SYGVQD (reference sequence). The junction had 6 bases not matched to a gene; V was cut back by 8 bases and J by 4 bases. The length of the CDR3 is 14 residues. This chain's CDR3 is CASGRGLSTGELFF. In DNA form, the CDR3 reads TGCGCCAGCGGCAGGGGGCTTTCCACCGGGGAGCTGTTTTTT.

This clone appeared a few times. This rearrangement joins TRBV7-2 to TRBJ1-2; tentatively, D is TRBD1 (6 bases). The V and J ends lost 2 bases and 4 bases respectively, with 17 bases between them. CDR1 and CDR2 (germline): SGHTA, FQGNSA. This CDR3 contains 16 residues. The CDR3 DNA is TGTGCCAGCAGCTTACCTTTGGGGACACTTCTCTATGGCTACACCTTC. Protein: CASSLPLGTLLYGYTF.

The chain uses TRBV7-3 and TRBJ2-7; 8 bases are a match to TRBD2. The CDR3 has 12 residues. Trimming removed 5 bases from V and 7 bases from J; junction bases left unmatched: 4. Germline V gene data show CDR1 as SGHTA and CDR2 as FQGTGA. In DNA, the CDR3 is TGTGCCAGCAGCCCCCCGGGGGGGGAGCAGTACTTC. It specifies CASSPPGGEQYF. Together with reference TRBV7-3 and TRBJ2-7, the CDR3 gives the full variable domain: GAGVSQTPSNKVTEKGKYVELRCDPISGHTALYWYRQSLGQGPEFLIYFQGTGAADDSGLPNDRFFAVRPEGSVSTLKIQRTERGDSAVYLCASSPPGGEQYFGPGTRLTVT.

This chain links TRBV11-3 with TRBJ2-1; TRBD2 aligns across 12 bases. Trimming removed 5 bases from V and 4 bases from J; junction bases left unmatched: 3. The CDR3 has 15 residues. The germline CDR1 and CDR2 sequences are SGHNT and YENEEA. The CDR3 coding sequence is TGTGCCAGCAGCCGGACTAGCGGGATATACAATGAGCAGTTCTTC. Protein product: CASSRTSGIYNEQFF.

CDR3 loop: CAITRGTGDADTQYF. In DNA, the CDR3 is TGTGCCATCACCCGGGGTACTGGGGATGCAGATACGCAGTATTTT. This chain links TRBV10-3 with TRBJ2-3, with a weak D call TRBD2 (5 bases). Germline CDR1 ENHRY, CDR2 SYGVKD. CDR3 length: 15 amino acids. V was trimmed by 7 bases and J by 4 bases, leaving 18 bases between them.